Below are 6 T cell receptor beta chains sequenced from a single sample in a study of control samples from healthy donors and cancer patients. Clones were read by immunoSEQ multiplex PCR, and TCRdb kept only the in-frame ones, dropping some. The sample has roughly 130,000 clones, 91% seen once; the top ten hold roughly 8.6%. Sequences were obtained from blood. The receptors derive from a young man in good health.

The J gene is TRBJ1-1, the V gene TRBV2; D perhaps matches TRBD1 (6 bases). The CDR3 runs to 14 residues. Germline lookup yields CDR1 SNHLY and CDR2 FYNNEI. Trimming cost V 1 base and J 6 bases, with 12 bases left between them. In DNA form, the CDR3 reads TGTGCCAGCAGTGAAGTTCAGGGGCCGTCTGAAGCTTTCTTT. Translation gives CASSEVQGPSEAFF.

The chain is built from TRBV18 and TRBJ1-1, with D maybe TRBD1 (6 bases). CDR3 size: 15 residues. Germline V gene lookup returns CDR1 KGHSH and CDR2 LQKENI. Between the trimmed V and J ends, which lost 3 bases and 4 bases, there was a span of 15 bases. The CDR3 sequence: CASSPGLGAGTEAFF. The CDR3 bases are TGTGCCAGCTCACCGGGTTTGGGGGCCGGCACTGAAGCTTTCTTT.

The chain recombines TRBV3-1 (or the pseudogene TRBV3-2) with TRBJ1-6, with a weak D call TRBD1 (6 bases). The CDR3 totals 14 residues. The V gene's germline CDR1 is LGHDT and CDR2 YNNKEL (reference sequence). V was pared by 4 bases and J by 8 bases, with 12 bases between. In DNA, the CDR3 is TGTGCCAGCAGCCGGGACATCTTGGATTCACCCCTCCACTTT. This translates into CASSRDILDSPLHF.

The V gene is TRBV6-5, the J gene TRBJ2-4, with 8 bases that match TRBD1. The CDR3 length is 14 residues. V lost 7 bases and J lost 4; bases outside the gene matches: 6. Germline lookup yields CDR1 MNHEY and CDR2 SVGAGI. CDR3 DNA sequence: TGTGCCAGCATGACCCGGACAGGGAAAAACATTCAGTACTTC. Translating it yields CASMTRTGKNIQYF.

V is TRBV12-3 or TRBV12-4 and J is TRBJ1-2; D is unclear. The ends were cut back, 3 bases at V and 1 base at J, with 6 bases in the middle. The CDR3 contains 13 residues. The CDR3 region has the DNA TGTGCCAGCAGTTTTTGGCTTAACTATGGCTACACCTTC. Translating gives CASSFWLNYGYTF.

V gene TRBV5-6 combines with J gene TRBJ2-5; D may be TRBD1 or TRBD2 (5 bases each). V dropped 4 bases and J dropped 5 bases, with 21 bases sitting between them. Per the germline V gene, CDR1 is SGHDT and CDR2 is YYEEEE. The CDR3 consists of 16 residues. The chain's CDR3 is CASSHSTGPRQETQYF. CDR3 DNA sequence: TGTGCCAGCAGCCACAGCACGGGGCCTCGCCAGGAGACCCAGTACTTC.